One and the same sample provided the 21 T cell receptor beta chains below, sequenced in a study of blood T cell repertoires in COVID-19. The table came from immunoSEQ multiplex PCR; TCRdb's copy has only in-frame clones and leaves some out. Of about 160,000 clones listed, over 65% are singletons. Specimen: peripheral blood. The origin of the receptors is a man in his 60s with acute or convalescent COVID-19.

J is TRBJ1-2 and V is TRBV5-1; 12 nucleotides agree with TRBD1. In germline, CDR1 is SGHRS, CDR2 YFSETQ. This CDR3 has 17 amino acids. The V and J ends lost 2 bases and 1 base, in that order; junction bases with no gene match: 6. CDR3 loop: CASSFPGQGAGNYGYTF. The CDR3 DNA sequence: TGCGCCAGCAGCTTTCCGGGACAGGGGGCCGGTAACTATGGCTACACCTTC.

The chain is built from TRBV15 and TRBJ2-5; D is unresolved. CDR1 is LNHNV, CDR2 YYDKDF, per germline (reference sequence). The CDR3 extends over 14 amino acids. V was trimmed by 3 bases and J by 5 bases, leaving 13 bases between them. In DNA form, the CDR3 reads TGTGCCACCAGCAGCCCACTTCGTTTGGAGACCCAGTACTTC. It codes for CATSSPLRLETQYF.

The chain combines TRBV6-5 with TRBJ2-5; possible D gene TRBD2, 5 bases. This CDR3 is 13 amino acids long. Deletions cut 6 bases from V and 1 base from J, with 9 bases between. Per germline, CDR1 MNHEY and CDR2 SVGAGI. As DNA, the CDR3 is TGTGCCAGCAGCCACGGGATCCAAGAGACCCAGTACTTC. Residues: CASSHGIQETQYF.

The rearrangement uses TRBV7-3 and TRBJ2-7, with TRBD1 identical over 9 bases. The CDR3 contains 15 residues. Germline lookup yields CDR1 SGHTA and CDR2 FQGTGA. Losses at the gene ends were 5 bases for V and 4 bases for J; bases not matched to a gene: 9. The DNA for the CDR3 is TGTGCCAGCAGCGTCTCGGGACAGGGAGGATACGAGCAGTACTTC. It is translated as CASSVSGQGGYEQYF.

This chain connects TRBV29-1 to TRBJ1-6; D is perhaps TRBD1 (6 bases). V was shortened by 1 base and J by 5 bases, with 18 bases between the two germline ends. Germline V gene lookup returns CDR1 SQVTM and CDR2 ANQGSEA. The CDR3 totals 17 residues. CDR3 loop: CSVEAYPRRGHNSPLHF. The CDR3, as DNA: TGCAGCGTTGAAGCCTACCCTCGCAGGGGCCATAATTCACCCCTCCACTTT.

The count of this clone is one. The chain recombines TRBV6-5 with TRBJ1-4; 8 bases are a match to TRBD1. V lost 7 bases, J lost 1 base, and 5 bases stayed unmatched. The CDR3 loop spans 15 amino acids. In germline, CDR1 is MNHEY, CDR2 SVGAGI. The CDR3 region has the DNA TGTGCCAGCACCAAAACAGGGGGAACTAATGAAAAACTGTTTTTT. This codes for CASTKTGGTNEKLFF.

This CDR3 is CASTSRQGANEQFF. The CDR3 DNA is TGTGCCAGCACCAGCCGACAGGGGGCTAATGAGCAGTTCTTC. The V call is TRBV25-1, the J call TRBJ2-1, with 10 bases matching TRBD1. V lost 7 bases, J lost 7 bases, and 7 bases stayed unmatched. CDR3 length: 14 residues. The germline V gene encodes CDR1 MGHDK and CDR2 SYGVNS. The full variable domain, its missing parts supplied by reference TRBV25-1 and TRBJ2-1, is EADIYQTPRYLVIGTGKKITLECSQTMGHDKMYWYQQDPGMELHLIHYSYGVNSTEKGDLSSESTVSRIRTEHFPLTLESARPSHTSQYLCASTSRQGANEQFFGPGTRLTVL.

V gene TRBV29-1 combines with J gene TRBJ2-5, with 14 bases matching TRBD2. With V trimmed by 6 bases and J by 5 bases, 11 bases remained unmatched. CDR3 length: 16 amino acids. Germline V lookup: CDR1 SQVTM, CDR2 ANQGSEA. The CDR3, as DNA: TGCAGCGTAAAGGGACTAGCGGGGGAAGTGGGGGAGACCCAGTACTTC. Its translation: CSVKGLAGEVGETQYF.

The chain has TRBV6-5 and TRBJ1-2; possible D gene TRBD1, 5 bases. Germline V lookup: CDR1 MNHEY, CDR2 SVGAGI. Deletions cut 6 bases from V and 7 bases from J, with 18 bases between. CDR3 length: 14 amino acids. The CDR3 coding sequence is TGTGCCAGCAGGCCCACGGGCGGGGGGGGTGGCTACACCTTC. Translating it yields CASRPTGGGGGYTF.

The J gene is TRBJ2-5, the V gene TRBV18, with a tentative D call TRBD2 (6 bases). V lost 1 base and J 4 bases, leaving 10 bases between the germline ends. The germline CDR1 and CDR2 sequences are KGHSH and LQKENI. The CDR3 runs 14 residues. CDR3 sequence reads: CASSPRGGGETQYF. The CDR3 DNA sequence: TGTGCCAGCTCACCACGGGGAGGTGGAGAGACCCAGTACTTC.

CDR3 amino acids: CASSLGQGWNSPLHF. The CDR3 DNA is TGTGCCAGCAGCTTAGGACAGGGATGGAATTCACCCCTCCACTTT. This chain connects TRBV11-2 to TRBJ1-6, with TRBD1 matching over 7 bases. The V segment lost 1 base and the J segment 7 bases; nucleotides outside the gene matches: 4. The CDR3 sequence is 15 residues long. Germline V CDR1 and CDR2: SGHAT, FQNNGV.

The chain joins TRBV10-3 to TRBJ1-5; perhaps TRBD1 as D (5 bases). This CDR3 contains 15 residues. The V gene lost 3 bases and the J gene lost 4 bases, with 13 bases spanning the gap. Germline V gene data show CDR1 as ENHRY and CDR2 as SYGVKD. The DNA of the CDR3 is TGTGCCATCAGTGAAGGTTGGGGCGAAAATCAGCCCCAGCATTTT. This translates into CAISEGWGENQPQHF.

The chain recombines TRBV6-5 with TRBJ2-2; TRBD2 might be the D (5 bases). V shed 6 bases and J shed 15 bases, with 20 bases lying between them. The CDR3 sequence is 13 residues long. In germline, CDR1 is MNHEY, CDR2 SVGAGI. DNA for the CDR3: TGTGCCAGCAGATGGGTTGAGAGAGGGCCCTTGTTTTTT. It codes for CASRWVERGPLFF.

The rearrangement links TRBV6-2 or TRBV6-3 to TRBJ2-7; TRBD1 matches at 11 bases. The CDR3 consists of 15 residues. The ends lost 3 bases at V and 4 bases at J; junction bases unmatched: 5. The germline V gene encodes CDR1 MNHEY and CDR2 SVGEGT. This chain's CDR3 is CASSYDGTGGYEQYF. The CDR3 DNA follows: TGTGCCAGCAGTTATGACGGGACAGGGGGTTACGAGCAGTACTTC.

The V gene is TRBV4-1, the J gene TRBJ2-7; 9 nucleotides line up with TRBD1. Germline V gives CDR1 MGHRA, CDR2 YSYEKL. The ends lost 3 bases at V and 0 bases at J; junction bases unmatched: 6. The CDR3 spans 16 residues. The CDR3 is CASSHAPGQGSYEQYF. CDR3 bases: TGCGCCAGCAGCCACGCCCCGGGACAGGGCTCCTACGAGCAGTACTTC.

The chain has TRBV5-1 and TRBJ1-1; D perhaps matches TRBD1 (6 bases). The V end lost 4 bases, the J end lost 3 bases, and 13 bases lay between the germline ends. This CDR3 has 14 residues. Per germline, CDR1 SGHRS and CDR2 YFSETQ. The CDR3 loop reads CASSLQGLDTEAFF. The CDR3 nucleotides are TGCGCCAGCAGCCTGCAGGGGTTGGACACTGAAGCTTTCTTT.

The genes are TRBV5-1 and TRBJ2-3, with D tentatively TRBD2 (6 bases). Germline-derived CDR1 and CDR2 are SGHRS and YFSETQ. The CDR3 has 13 residues. The chain's CDR3 is CVLEWRDTDTQYF. DNA of the CDR3: TGCGTCTTGGAGTGGAGGGACACAGATACGCAGTATTTT.

This clone has only a few counts. The J gene is TRBJ1-2, the V gene TRBV12-3 or TRBV12-4; no firm D call. The CDR3 runs 13 residues. Trimming took 6 bases from V and 3 from J, leaving 11 bases between them. DNA of the CDR3: TGTGCCAGCAGGTTACAGCGGGACTATGGCTACACCTTC. It translates to CASRLQRDYGYTF.

The rearrangement joins TRBV5-1 to TRBJ2-7; D may be TRBD1 (6 bases). The ends were cut back, 0 bases at V and 2 bases at J, with 12 bases in the middle. CDR3 length: 15 amino acids. The germline V gene encodes CDR1 SGHRS and CDR2 YFSETQ. CDR3 amino acids: CASSLGYRETYEQYF. The CDR3 DNA sequence: TGCGCCAGCAGCTTGGGCTACAGGGAAACCTACGAGCAGTACTTC.

This chain connects TRBV7-6 to TRBJ2-1; 7 bases are shared with TRBD1. This CDR3 is 15 amino acids long. The trim removed 5 bases at V and 1 base at J, leaving 5 bases unmatched. Germline CDR1 SGHVS, CDR2 FNYEAQ. CDR3 residues: CASSRGTESYNEQFF. The CDR3 coding sequence is TGTGCCAGCAGCCGTGGGACAGAATCCTACAATGAGCAGTTCTTC.

The V call is TRBV13, the J call TRBJ1-2, with TRBD1 matching 8 bases. The V and J ends lost 5 bases and 5 bases, in that order; junction bases with no gene match: 13. The CDR3 is made up of 16 amino acids. CDR1 and CDR2 (germline): PRHDT, FYEKMQ (reference sequence). The CDR3 here is CASSQEAGTGFYGYTF. CDR3 nucleotide sequence: TGTGCCAGCAGCCAGGAGGCCGGGACAGGCTTTTATGGCTACACCTTC.